The entry that follows covers one TCR beta chain sequence. Its antigen is still unknown. A clone one base away is much larger, so this may be a read error. Libraries came from 5' RACE. The sequencer listed for this sample is Illumina HiSeq 2500. A second PCR of roughly 6 to 12 cycles was performed with a sample-barcoded 5' primer and a J-beta primer mix. A template-switch 5' adaptor carrying 12 random nucleotides introduced a unique molecular identifier onto each TCR beta cDNA molecule. At least 2.5 million CDR3-containing paired-end reads were obtained from each sample. All of the RNA was converted into first-strand cDNA using the Mint cDNA synthesis kit, with a TRBC-specific oligonucleotide serving as the primer. After uracil-DNA glycosylase treatment, a first 18-cycle PCR used universal primers M1SS and BC2_uni_R on all cDNA. The authors' pipeline ran thus. For normalization, 1 million high-quality reads were randomly selected from each sample, with every read carrying a distinct molecular identifier. Instead of being binned into consensus sequences, reads with shared molecular identifiers were discarded. MiTCR, with a Q25 quality threshold and the strictest error-elimination algorithm, was used for CDR3 identification, clonotype clustering and error correction. A nonparametric unseen species model with Euler transformation was used to estimate a lower bound on total TCR beta diversity. TCRdb trimmed the raw reads at Q25, called clones with MiXCR and kept productive beta chains. A single entry per CDR3 protein holds the most common genes and DNA from its merged rows. TCRdb's processing, not the authors' own work, is the source of the V and J calls. Present in this sample are 650,000 to 800,000 distinct CDR3 sequences, more than 45% of which were seen just once. 13% of the sample lies in the top ten.

The germline V gene encodes CDR1 SGHVS and CDR2 FQNEAQ. The CDR3 starts with the cysteine, ends with the phenylalanine, and has 15 residues. Here the CDR3 DNA is all that survives: 45 bases in frame from base 1. The roughly 37 donors, aged roughly 6 to 100 years, were systemically healthy Caucasian individuals from Russia. About 9.1 milliliters of peripheral blood were collected from each donor into EDTA-treated Vacutainer tubes. Ficoll-Paque density-gradient centrifugation was used to isolate PBMCs, with at least 7 million per sample. Total RNA was extracted from PBMCs with Trizol reagent, with at least 6 micrograms obtained per sample. For every donor, an aliquot of PBMCs went through flow cytometry to measure the percentages of naive CD45RAhigh/CD27high T cells. The data are from a study of blood T cells in healthy people across ages (dated by TCRdb to the mid-2010s). For the study in its entirety: Template switching captured roughly one uniquely barcoded TCR beta cDNA molecule per two T cells in model experiments. The study measured age-related changes in TCR beta repertoire diversity using deep sequencing normalized with unique cDNA molecular identifiers. The donors were divided into four age groups: young (average approximately 15 years), middle-aged (under 40), aged (about 56) and long-lived (82). The study analyzed two additional independent replicas of 1 million unique cDNA reads from the same blood draw for two donors, one aged 18 to 30 and one aged 80 or older. To avoid experimental bias, donors of different ages were distributed randomly across sequencing lanes.

General findings and caveats noted by the study authors: The percentage of naive T cells measured by flow cytometry correlated strongly with observed TCR beta diversity. Observed TCR beta diversity per million T cells fell roughly linearly with age, and a significant reduction was already apparent by age roughly 40. Because profiling used bulk unsorted PBMCs, naive and antigen-experienced compartments could not be compared conclusively. Compared with the aged group, more naive CD4+ T cells, fewer expanded clones and increased TCR diversity were shown by the long-lived group, suggesting age selection. Because the CMV infection status of the donors was unknown, age-related changes in expanded clonotypes may potentially have been confounded. Estimates of total diversity from one million sequenced T cells were regarded as lower bounds and underestimates.

Sequencing was performed on blood. The rearrangement joined TRBV7-8 to TRBJ2-3; no D gene can be assigned with confidence. The origin of this receptor is a woman older than 75 in good health. DNA sequence: TGTGCCTGCAGCCCCTCGTTGACCCGCACAGATACGCAGTATTTT. Translated, this gives CACSPSLTRTDTQYF.